A selection of T cell receptor beta chains follows, all from one sample in a study of cytomegalovirus exposure and HLA in healthy donors. Data came from immunoSEQ multiplex PCR; TCRdb stores just in-frame clones and leaves some out. Of 140,000 or so clones listed, about 66% are singletons. The sample taken for sequencing was PBMCs. Receptor source: a male donor in good health and CMV-seronegative. The CDR3 runs from the conserved cysteine through the conserved F or W. The D gene is left open where the match is weak. Only some rows state a clone size, as once, few, many or a class for expanded clones.

j_call	d_call	v_call	clone_size	cdr3_nt	cdr3_aa
TRBJ2-7	TRBD2	TRBV2	-	TGTGCCAGCAGTGTCCGCGGGCGGGGGGGATCCCACGAGCAGTACTTC	CASSVRGRGGSHEQYF
TRBJ2-5	TRBD2	TRBV29-1	-	TGCAGCGCTGAGACTAGCGGGGGACGGCAAGAGACCCAGTACTTC	CSAETSGGRQETQYF
TRBJ2-7	-	TRBV2	once	TGTGCCGCGACCGGGATTGACACCTACGAGCAGTACTTC	CAATGIDTYEQYF
TRBJ2-1	-	TRBV29-1	-	TGCAGCGTTGGGAGGTACAATGAGCAGTTCTTC	CSVGRYNEQFF
TRBJ2-5	-	TRBV7-9	few	TGTGCCAGCAGCTTAATGTGGACCGGGGGAGAGACCCAGTACTTC	CASSLMWTGGETQYF
TRBJ1-2	TRBD1	TRBV4-1	-	TGCGCCAGCAGCCAACTCGTGACAGGGGTTTCCAACTATGGCTACACCTTC	CASSQLVTGVSNYGYTF
TRBJ1-3	TRBD1	TRBV4-3	-	TGCGCCAGCAGCCAAGATATGGGACAGGGGGAAAACACCATATATTTT	CASSQDMGQGENTIYF
TRBJ1-4	TRBD1	TRBV30	-	TGTGCCTGGAGTGTACGGACAGGGGGCACTAATGAAAAACTGTTTTTT	CAWSVRTGGTNEKLFF
TRBJ1-1	TRBD1	TRBV30	-	TGTGCCTGTTCCTTCACAGGGGGCTGGACTGAAGCTTTCTTT	CACSFTGGWTEAFF
TRBJ2-7	TRBD1	TRBV6-5	-	TGTGCCAGCAGTTTCAAGGACAGGGTTCTTTACTTC	CASSFKDRVLYF
TRBJ2-5	TRBD1	TRBV30	few	TGTGCCTGGAGATCCGGGACAGGACGGGAGACCCAGTACTTC	CAWRSGTGRETQYF
TRBJ2-1	TRBD2	TRBV19	-	TGTGCCAGTTGTAGGGGTGGCGGGGGCTCCTACAATGAGCAGTTCTTC	CASCRGGGGSYNEQFF
TRBJ1-2	TRBD1	TRBV19	-	TGTGCCAGTAGGCCCTTGTCGGACAGGGGTGGGGGCTACACCTTC	CASRPLSDRGGGYTF
TRBJ2-3	-	TRBV7-3	few	TGTGCCAGCAGCTCGGGACACCGCACAGATACGCAGTATTTT	CASSSGHRTDTQYF
TRBJ1-3	-	TRBV28	once	TGTGCCAGCAGTAACAGGGCCTCTGGAAACACCATATATTTT	CASSNRASGNTIYF
TRBJ2-2	TRBD2	TRBV9	few	TGTGCCAGCAGAACATTGGGAGGGACCGGGGAGCTGTTTTTT	CASRTLGGTGELFF
TRBJ1-2	-	TRBV4-1	-	TGCGCCAGCAGCCAAGACTTGATAGGTAGTGGGAGTGGCTACACCTTC	CASSQDLIGSGSGYTF
TRBJ1-1	TRBD1	TRBV10-3	-	TGTGCCATCAGTGAGTATGGACAGGGGAACACTGAAGCTTTCTTT	CAISEYGQGNTEAFF
TRBJ2-7	TRBD1	TRBV5-1	once	TGCGCCAGCAGCCCGGGACAGGGGGCGCTCGACGAGCAGTACTTC	CASSPGQGALDEQYF
TRBJ2-7	-	TRBV6-6	-	TGTGCCAGCACTCTCTCGCGGGGCCGCTCCTACGAGCAGTACTTC	CASTLSRGRSYEQYF
TRBJ1-1	-	TRBV7-9	-	TGTGCCAGCAGCTTAGAAACAGGCACTGAAGCTTTCTTT	CASSLETGTEAFF
TRBJ2-7	TRBD1	TRBV27	few	TGTGCCAGCAGTTCCGATAGACAGGGCAACTCCTACGAGCAGTACTTC	CASSSDRQGNSYEQYF
TRBJ1-1	-	TRBV18	-	TGTGCCAGCTCAGCTGGACTGCCCGTTGACACTGAAGCTTTCTTT	CASSAGLPVDTEAFF
TRBJ2-7	TRBD1	TRBV9	-	TGTGCCAGCAGCGTAGCGGACAGGGCCTACGAGCAGTACTTC	CASSVADRAYEQYF
TRBJ1-5	TRBD1	TRBV19	few	TGTGCCAGCGAGGACAGGTCCGGTCAGCCCCAGCATTTT	CASEDRSGQPQHF
TRBJ2-2	TRBD1	TRBV6-1	once	TGTGCCAGCAGTGAAGGACAGGGCGGACTCACCGGGGAGCTGTTTTTT	CASSEGQGGLTGELFF
TRBJ1-2	-	TRBV7-8	few	TGTGCCAGCAGCTTAGTGGGGGGAAGGACCTTC	CASSLVGGRTF
TRBJ2-1	TRBD1	TRBV19	-	TGTGCCAGTAGTAAATTGGGACAGGGGTCCAATGAGCAGTTCTTC	CASSKLGQGSNEQFF
TRBJ1-5	TRBD1	TRBV6-1	-	TGTGCCAGCAGTGAAATGGACAGGGTCAATCAGCCCCAGCATTTT	CASSEMDRVNQPQHF
TRBJ2-1	TRBD2	TRBV4-1	-	TGCGCCAGCAGCCTTAGCGGGGGGGCAGCAGATGAGCAGTTCTTC	CASSLSGGAADEQFF
TRBJ1-2	-	TRBV9	-	TGTGCCAGCAGCCCAACCTCGGTCAGCGACTATGGCTACACCTTC	CASSPTSVSDYGYTF
TRBJ1-3	TRBD1	TRBV7-8	-	TGTGCCAGCAGCTTAGGGGCAGGGGGCTATGGAAACACCATATATTTT	CASSLGAGGYGNTIYF
TRBJ1-1	-	TRBV11-2	-	TGTGCCAGCAGCTCCTATCTAGGGGAGGGCACTGAAGCTTTCTTT	CASSSYLGEGTEAFF
TRBJ2-7	-	TRBV7-9	-	TGTGCCAGCAGCTTCGGGCCCTCCGGGGGGCTCTACGAGCAGTACTTC	CASSFGPSGGLYEQYF
TRBJ2-1	TRBD2	TRBV4-1	-	TGCGCCAGCAGCCAAGAGCCGACTAGCGGGAACTCCTACAATGAGCAGTTCTTC	CASSQEPTSGNSYNEQFF
TRBJ1-1	-	TRBV6-1	-	TGTGCCAGCAGTCTCCACAGGGTAGGAGTCACTGAAGCTTTCTTT	CASSLHRVGVTEAFF
TRBJ1-4	TRBD1	TRBV7-9	many	TGTGCCAGCAGCGTGGACAGGGTGGGGCTTAATGAAAAACTGTTTTTT	CASSVDRVGLNEKLFF
TRBJ1-3	-	TRBV5-1	-	TGCGCCAGCAGCTTGGCAGACACCTCTGGAAACACCATATATTTT	CASSLADTSGNTIYF
TRBJ2-7	-	TRBV18	-	TGTGCCAGCTCCCCGGTACCCAGGGGATCCGAGCAGTACTTC	CASSPVPRGSEQYF
TRBJ2-5	TRBD2	TRBV10-3	-	TGTGCCATCAGCAGGACTAGGACAGAGACCCAGTACTTC	CAISRTRTETQYF
TRBJ1-6	-	TRBV11-2	-	TGTGCCAGCAGCTCAAGACTGGAGGGGAGTTCACCCCTCCACTTT	CASSSRLEGSSPLHF
TRBJ1-2	-	TRBV27	few	TGTGCCAGCAGCCGGGAACAGACATATGGCTACACCTTC	CASSREQTYGYTF
TRBJ1-2	-	TRBV28	-	TGTGCCAGCAAGGGGTTGGGGCCCGCTGGCTACACCTTC	CASKGLGPAGYTF
TRBJ2-7	-	TRBV20-1	-	TGCAGTGCTAGATGGCTAGCCGAGCAGTACTTC	CSARWLAEQYF
TRBJ2-1	TRBD2	TRBV5-1	-	TGCGCCAGCACCGGGACTAGCGGGGGAAGAAAAAGCTCCTACAATGAGCAGTTCTTC	CASTGTSGGRKSSYNEQFF
TRBJ2-2	-	TRBV18	-	TGTGCCAGCTCAATTGAAGTAGTACGTCTCACCGGGGAGCTGTTTTTT	CASSIEVVRLTGELFF